At least ten counts were recorded for the clone carrying this T cell receptor beta chain. The antigen is not known. This record belongs to a study of T cells in Graves' hyperthyroidism and ophthalmopathy. Amplification yielded TCR beta CDR3 regions, with RNA transcripts as the source. HTBI primers were used for first-round RT-PCR of the TCR CDR3. Via MiXCR, TCRdb re-called the multiplex PCR reads, giving one row per CDR3 protein. Of fewer than 600,000 distinct CDR3 sequences listed, around 14% are singletons. The hyperthyroidism was newly diagnosed and had lasted under 2 months; the patients were aged 18 to 65. CDR3 length: 17 amino acids. V shed 0 bases, J shed 2 bases, and the junction held 9 bases outside the gene matches. Germline V CDR1 and CDR2: DFQATT, SNEGSKA (reference sequence). General study points: Among thyroid clonotypes expanded above 0.001, most also appeared in blood.

Sequenced material: blood. The clonotype was recovered from a woman under 30 with Graves' hyperthyroidism. The chain links TRBV20-1 to TRBJ2-1, with TRBD2 identical over 8 bases. The CDR3: CSARDPGLAGAYNEQFF. CDR3 sequence (DNA): TGCAGTGCTAGAGACCCCGGACTAGCCGGAGCCTACAATGAGCAGTTCTTC.